The 24 T cell receptor beta chains given below trace back to one sample, sequenced in a study of T cells in Graves' hyperthyroidism and ophthalmopathy. Amplification yielded TCR beta CDR3 regions, with RNA transcripts as the source. First-round RT-PCR with HTBI primers amplified the TCR CDR3 region. From the multiplex PCR reads, TCRdb called clonotypes with MiXCR, one entry per CDR3 protein. The sample has hundreds of thousands of distinct CDR3 sequences; approximately 14% are singletons. The sample taken for sequencing was blood. The source is a woman aged 18-30 years with Graves' hyperthyroidism.

This clonotype has only a few counts. This chain links TRBV6-2 or TRBV6-3 with TRBJ2-2; no definite D call. V was pared by 4 bases and J by 1 base, with 19 bases between. CDR1 is MNHEY and CDR2 is SVGEGT in the germline V gene. CDR3 length equals 18 residues. In DNA form, the CDR3 reads TGTGCCAGCAGTTGGGTAGGCCTCCGACGGATGAACACCGGGGAGCTGTTTTTT. Translating gives CASSWVGLRRMNTGELFF.

The table lists this clonotype with many counts. The chain uses TRBV11-2 and TRBJ2-1; a weak D match, TRBD2 (7 bases). The germline V gene encodes CDR1 SGHAT and CDR2 FQNNGV. The V gene lost 2 bases and the J gene lost 6 bases, with 17 bases spanning the gap. CDR3 length: 16 residues. The CDR3 DNA reads TGTGCCAGCAGCTTATGGCGGGGGCGTTCTGGCAATGAGCAGTTCTTC. Amino acid sequence: CASSLWRGRSGNEQFF.

This clonotype was seen a few times. V usage is TRBV6-1 and J usage is TRBJ1-1; D gene uncertain. The CDR3 is made up of 13 amino acids. Trimming stripped 8 bases from V and 5 bases from J, with 15 bases between. Germline lookup yields CDR1 MNHNS and CDR2 SASEGT. The CDR3 spells CASAPVGQTEAFF. Here the CDR3 DNA reads TGTGCCAGCGCCCCCGTGGGCCAAACTGAAGCTTTCTTT.

In this sample, this clonotype turned up a few times. This chain connects TRBV7-2 to TRBJ2-3; tentatively, D is TRBD1 (6 bases). Germline CDR1 and CDR2: SGHTA and FQGNSA. V was shortened by 1 base and J by 8 bases, with 16 bases between the two germline ends. The CDR3 totals 15 residues. DNA of the CDR3: TGTGCCAGCAGCTTAGTAGGCAGGGGCGTGCCTACGCAGTATTTT. Residues: CASSLVGRGVPTQYF.

In its sample, this clonotype was seen many times. The J gene is TRBJ2-1, the V gene TRBV29-1; 9 nucleotides align to TRBD1. Trimming at V came to 7 bases and at J to 10 bases, leaving 20 bases not matched to a gene. Germline V CDR1 and CDR2: SQVTM, ANQGSEA. The CDR3 consists of 16 residues. Written as DNA, the CDR3 is TGCAGCGCCGGGGACAGGGTGACGGAGGGCTTGGGGGAGCAGTTCTTC. Protein: CSAGDRVTEGLGEQFF.

This chain connects TRBV6-2 or TRBV6-3 to TRBJ1-3; D is undetermined. This CDR3 is built from 15 residues. The ends were cut back, 0 bases at V and 0 bases at J, with 6 bases in the middle. Germline V gene sequence: CDR1 MNHEY, CDR2 SVGEGT. CDR3 amino acids: CASSYSTTSGNTIYF. The DNA of the CDR3 is TGTGCCAGCAGTTACTCGACGACCTCTGGAAACACCATATATTTT.

The genes are TRBV27 and TRBJ1-2; D is unclear. Germline lookup yields CDR1 MNHEY and CDR2 SMNVEV (reference sequence). The CDR3 sequence is 13 residues long. V was cut by 3 bases and J by 4 bases, with 9 bases left in between. CDR3 nucleotides: TGTGCCAGCAGTTTTAGTCCCAGCTATGGCTACACCTTC. It codes for CASSFSPSYGYTF.

This rearrangement joins TRBV27 to TRBJ2-7; D gene unclear. V shed 2 bases and J shed 0 bases, with 5 bases lying between them. Germline V gene lookup returns CDR1 MNHEY and CDR2 SMNVEV (reference sequence). The CDR3 totals 13 residues. The CDR3 DNA sequence: TGTGCCAGCAGTTTAATCGGCTCCTACGAGCAGTACTTC. Encoded protein: CASSLIGSYEQYF.

This clonotype occurred many times. CDR3 protein: CASSLDTGELFF. The DNA of the CDR3 is TGTGCCAGCAGCTTAGACACCGGGGAGCTGTTTTTT. The chain recombines TRBV27 with TRBJ2-2, with unresolved D. Germline CDR1 MNHEY, CDR2 SMNVEV (reference sequence). The ends were cut back, 6 bases at V and 3 bases at J, with 5 bases in the middle. The CDR3 runs to 12 residues.

The rearrangement uses TRBV19 and TRBJ1-1; no reliable D call. The V end was cut by 0 bases, the J end by 7 bases, with 9 bases between. Germline V gives CDR1 LNHDA, CDR2 SQIVND (reference sequence). There are 13 residues in the CDR3. The CDR3 loop reads CASSIDPRNEAFF. The CDR3 region has the DNA TGTGCCAGTAGTATAGACCCTCGGAATGAAGCTTTCTTT.

V and J are TRBV29-1 and TRBJ1-1; a weak D match, TRBD1 (6 bases). The V end lost 4 bases, the J end lost 5 bases, and 11 bases lay between the germline ends. Germline V lookup: CDR1 SQVTM, CDR2 ANQGSEA. This CDR3 has 12 residues. The DNA of the CDR3 is TGCAGCGTTGTCACAGGGTGGACTGAAGCTTTCTTT. Its translation is CSVVTGWTEAFF.

This clonotype showed up many times. This chain connects TRBV3-1 to TRBJ2-2; 9 nucleotides match TRBD2. The V and J ends lost 4 bases and 4 bases, in that order; junction bases with no gene match: 7. The CDR3 has 16 residues. Germline CDR1 reads LGHDT; CDR2 reads YNNKEL (reference sequence). The CDR3 is CASSPVAGEGTGELFF. CDR3 nucleotide sequence: TGTGCCAGCAGCCCCGTAGCGGGAGAAGGCACCGGGGAGCTGTTTTTT.

This clonotype was found many times. This chain links TRBV7-2 with TRBJ2-2; D uncertain. Trimming stripped 6 bases from V and 2 bases from J, with 4 bases between. The CDR3 consists of 12 residues. CDR1 and CDR2 from the germline V gene are SGHTA and FQGNSA. Here the CDR3 reads CASRSNTGELFF. Written as DNA, the CDR3 is TGTGCCAGCAGAAGCAACACCGGGGAGCTGTTTTTT.

This clonotype was seen repeatedly, ten times or more. V usage is TRBV6-1 and J usage is TRBJ2-7; D might be TRBD1 (6 bases). The V gene's germline CDR1 is MNHNS and CDR2 SASEGT. The CDR3 spans 15 residues. The V and J ends lost 6 bases and 2 bases respectively, with 17 bases between them. The CDR3 is CASRQSGTRPYEQYF. CDR3 in DNA: TGTGCCAGCAGGCAGTCCGGGACACGTCCCTACGAGCAGTACTTC.

This clonotype turned up a few times. The chain employs TRBV7-9 and TRBJ1-6; D is unclear. CDR1 SEHNR and CDR2 FQNEAQ come from the germline V gene (reference sequence). The CDR3 is made up of 13 amino acids. V was shortened by 2 bases and J by 7 bases, with 6 bases between the two germline ends. DNA of the CDR3: TGTGCCAGCAGCTTAAAAACCAATTCACCCCTCCACTTT. Its protein is CASSLKTNSPLHF.

This clonotype was detected many times. The CDR3 DNA sequence: TGTGCCAGCAGCTTAAACGCGGTCGAGATTAGCAATCAGCCCCAGCATTTT. This codes for CASSLNAVEISNQPQHF. J is TRBJ1-5 and V is TRBV7-8; the D is unclear. The germline gives CDR1 SGHVS, CDR2 FQNEAQ. The CDR3 sequence is 17 residues long. Trimming took off 2 bases at V and 0 bases at J, with 14 bases between the two ends.

This chain connects TRBV20-1 to TRBJ2-1; 8 bases map to TRBD2. CDR3 size: 13 residues. Trimming cost V 5 bases and J 8 bases; bases outside gene matches: 8. The germline gives CDR1 DFQATT, CDR2 SNEGSKA (reference sequence). The CDR3 DNA sequence: TGCAGTGCTGCCAGCGGGAGTCGGCATGAGCAGTTCTTC. It codes for CSAASGSRHEQFF.

This clonotype has more than one count but fewer than ten. The genes are TRBV7-9 and TRBJ2-1; D might be TRBD1 (6 bases). This CDR3 spans 17 amino acids. V was clipped by 5 bases and J by 4 bases, with 21 bases between them. Germline V lookup: CDR1 SEHNR, CDR2 FQNEAQ (reference sequence). The DNA for the CDR3 is TGTGCCAGCAGCCCGCCCGTAGGGGGAACCCAGTACAATGAGCAGTTCTTC. Protein: CASSPPVGGTQYNEQFF.

This clonotype was recorded at least ten times. J is TRBJ2-1 and V is TRBV12-3 or TRBV12-4, with TRBD1 matching over 9 bases. Losses at the gene ends were 4 bases for V and 13 bases for J; bases not matched to a gene: 11. The CDR3 has 14 residues. The CDR3 region is CASSSGTGGAGQFF. Written as DNA, the CDR3 is TGTGCCAGCAGTTCAGGAACAGGGGGCGCGGGACAGTTCTTC.

This chain uses TRBV29-1 with TRBJ2-7; possible D gene TRBD1, 6 bases. V dropped 0 bases and J dropped 2 bases, with 14 bases sitting between them. The CDR3 runs to 15 residues. In germline, CDR1 is SQVTM, CDR2 ANQGSEA. The CDR3 DNA sequence: TGCAGCGTTGAAGATCCTAGGGGGAGCGCCTACGAGCAGTACTTC. Its translation is CSVEDPRGSAYEQYF.

This clonotype was counted a few times. The V gene is TRBV11-2, the J gene TRBJ2-7, with 10 bases identical to TRBD1. This CDR3 comprises 15 residues. Looked up from germline, CDR1 is SGHAT and CDR2 is FQNNGV. V trimming: 5 bases; J trimming: 7 bases; junction bases outside the gene matches: 11. The CDR3 protein is CASSTYRDRGGEQYF. CDR3 nucleotide sequence: TGTGCCAGCAGCACCTACCGGGACAGGGGTGGGGAGCAGTACTTC.

This clonotype was detected many times. The chain is built from TRBV27 and TRBJ1-1; tentatively, D is TRBD1 (6 bases). Trimming stripped 1 base from V and 4 bases from J, with 13 bases between. Germline-derived CDR1 and CDR2 are MNHEY and SMNVEV (reference sequence). The CDR3 consists of 15 residues. The CDR3 bases are TGTGCCAGCAGTTTATACGGGGGGGCGCGCACTGAAGCTTTCTTT. Its translation is CASSLYGGARTEAFF.

V usage is TRBV7-9 and J usage is TRBJ2-1; 8 bases align to TRBD2. V shed 5 bases and J 1 base; nucleotides not matched to a gene: 7. The CDR3 is 16 amino acids. CDR1 is SEHNR, CDR2 FQNEAQ, per germline (reference sequence). The CDR3 nucleotides read TGTGCCAGCAGCCCCCCGGGGGGGTGGTCCTACAATGAGCAGTTCTTC. Protein: CASSPPGGWSYNEQFF.

In its sample, this clonotype was seen a few times. The CDR3 sequence is CASTPVGGFSNQPQHF. The CDR3 DNA is TGTGCCAGCACCCCGGTAGGGGGATTTAGCAATCAGCCCCAGCATTTT. The chain joins TRBV6-2 or TRBV6-3 to TRBJ1-5, with a possible D match to TRBD1 (6 bases). Trimming removed 7 bases at V and 0 bases at J, with 16 bases between. CDR3 length equals 16 residues. CDR1 is MNHEY, CDR2 SVGEGT, per germline.